This TCR beta chain was recovered during a study of T-cell memory formation after mild COVID-19. Study background: Clustering of TCRs was largely donor specific. The study's findings and limits: Cross-reactive memory apparently joined, as some responding clones appeared in pre-infection memory. Clones contracting over day 15 to 85 were CD4/CD8 balanced, with later expanders leaning CD4+.

This clonotype was detected only once. Its target is not known. V was trimmed by 0 bases and J by 3 bases, leaving 8 bases between them. The CDR3 covers 15 residues. Germline V gives CDR1 MNHEY, CDR2 SVGAGI. Researchers used 5'RACE with constant-segment primers to make TCR alpha and TCR beta cDNA libraries that carry sample barcodes and UMIs. TCRdb reprocessed the 5' RACE reads with MiXCR, giving one entry per CDR3 protein. The table records 90,000 to 120,000 distinct CDR3 sequences, 13% to 15% of them present only once. Sequencing input: PBMCs or a T cell subset sorted from them (not recorded which). The TCR comes from a man between 18 and 29 years old who had mild COVID-19 (a few samples of this study predate the infection). Cell type and time point are not known. V gene TRBV6-5 combines with J gene TRBJ2-2; D not resolved. The chain's CDR3 is CASSYSTYYTGELFF. The CDR3 DNA reads as TGTGCCAGCAGTTACTCGACCTATTACACCGGGGAGCTGTTTTTT.